These 17 T cell receptor beta chains were sequenced from one sample in a study of vaccination effects on CD4 cells after COVID-19. Their cognate antigens are unknown. The authors isolated CD4+ T cells after ten to eleven days of culture. All participants had two doses of either the BNT162b2 or mRNA-1273 vaccine. Produced via immunoSEQ multiplex PCR; TCRdb's table is partial and in-frame only. The sample carries under 35,000 clones, about 74% recorded once. The material was CD4+ T cells from PBMCs cultured without peptide, obtained after COVID-19 vaccination. All receptors derive from a human donor who received a COVID-19 vaccine.

V is TRBV7-2 and J is TRBJ2-5, with D perhaps matching TRBD1 (5 bases). The V end lost 5 bases, the J end lost 5 bases, and 18 bases lay between the germline ends. The V gene's germline CDR1 is SGHTA and CDR2 FQGNSA. The CDR3 contains 15 residues. The CDR3 protein is CASSPQGSRSETQYF. The CDR3 nucleotides read TGTGCCAGCAGCCCCCAGGGTAGCAGGTCGGAGACCCAGTACTTC.

The chain is built from TRBV7-9 and TRBJ1-1, with 7 bases lining up with TRBD1. The ends lost 1 base at V and 7 bases at J; junction bases unmatched: 6. From germline, CDR1 is SEHNR and CDR2 FQNEAQ (reference sequence). The CDR3 runs 14 residues. Written as DNA, the CDR3 is TGTGCCAGCAGCTTAGGTGGGACAGAACATGAAGCTTTCTTT. It encodes CASSLGGTEHEAFF.

V gene TRBV19 combines with J gene TRBJ1-3, with no clear D. CDR1 LNHDA and CDR2 SQIVND come from the germline V gene (reference sequence). V was shortened by 3 bases and J by 1 base, with 16 bases between the two germline ends. The length of the CDR3 is 17 residues. CDR3: CASSMNGEWRSGNTIYF. The CDR3 region has the DNA TGTGCCAGTAGTATGAACGGCGAGTGGCGGTCTGGAAACACCATATATTTT. The full variable domain, its missing parts supplied by reference TRBV19 and TRBJ1-3, is DGGITQSPKYLFRKEGQNVTLSCEQNLNHDAMYWYRQDPGQGLRLIYYSQIVNDFQKGDIAEGYSVSREKKESFPLTVTSAQKNPTAFYLCASSMNGEWRSGNTIYFGEGSWLTVV.

This clone was seen more than once but under ten times. V usage is TRBV6-2 or TRBV6-3 and J usage is TRBJ1-5; D is undetermined. The CDR3 is 14 amino acids. Trimming pared 5 bases from V and 3 bases from J, leaving 11 bases between. Germline V lookup: CDR1 MNHEY, CDR2 SVGEGT. CDR3: CASSPDRNNQPQHF. CDR3 bases: TGTGCCAGCAGTCCCGACCGGAACAATCAGCCCCAGCATTTT.

The chain links TRBV28 to TRBJ2-1; 7 bases line up with TRBD1. This CDR3 has 14 amino acids. Germline V gene lookup returns CDR1 MDHEN and CDR2 SYDVKM. V lost 3 bases, J lost 3 bases, and 2 bases stayed unmatched. CDR3 in DNA: TGTGCCAGCAGTTTTAACAGGGGCTACAATGAGCAGTTCTTC. The encoded protein is CASSFNRGYNEQFF.

V gene TRBV5-1 combines with J gene TRBJ2-7; unclear D gene. Germline V gene data show CDR1 as SGHRS and CDR2 as YFSETQ. The germline V and J ends were trimmed by 0 bases and 2 bases, with 9 bases remaining between them. The CDR3 is 14 amino acids. In DNA, the CDR3 is TGCGCCAGCAGCTTGGGGCAGGAGACCTACGAGCAGTACTTC. Amino acid sequence: CASSLGQETYEQYF.

This clone was recorded a few times. The CDR3 bases are TGTGCCTGGAGTGCCGGGGGCTCTGAAGCTTTCTTT. Protein: CAWSAGGSEAFF. The chain carries TRBV30 and TRBJ1-1, with D perhaps matching TRBD1 (6 bases). The germline V gene has CDR1 GTSNPN and CDR2 SVGIG (reference sequence). The CDR3 totals 12 residues. V was shortened by 1 base and J by 6 bases, with 9 bases between the two germline ends.

V is TRBV19 and J is TRBJ2-7; tentative D call: TRBD1 (6 bases). CDR3 length: 18 residues. V lost 4 bases to trimming and J lost 1 base, with 23 bases between them. Per the germline V gene, CDR1 is LNHDA and CDR2 is SQIVND (reference sequence). The CDR3 DNA sequence: TGTGCCAGTAGTAGCCCTAGGCGTAAGGACAGCATATCCTACGAGCAGTACTTC. Translated: CASSSPRRKDSISYEQYF. Using reference TRBV19 and TRBJ2-7 for the parts outside the CDR3, the full variable domain is DGGITQSPKYLFRKEGQNVTLSCEQNLNHDAMYWYRQDPGQGLRLIYYSQIVNDFQKGDIAEGYSVSREKKESFPLTVTSAQKNPTAFYLCASSSPRRKDSISYEQYFGPGTRLTVT.

This clone was picked up one time. The rearrangement uses TRBV10-3 and TRBJ1-4; a weak D match, TRBD1 (5 bases). Germline values: CDR1 ENHRY, CDR2 SYGVKD. The ends were cut back, 9 bases at V and 5 bases at J, with 10 bases in the middle. CDR3 length: 12 residues. This CDR3 is CAIAGPNEKLFF. CDR3 in DNA: TGTGCCATTGCGGGGCCGAATGAAAAACTGTTTTTT.

V usage is TRBV27 and J usage is TRBJ1-5; D is undetermined. This CDR3 has 17 residues. Trimming pared 2 bases from V and 4 bases from J, leaving 18 bases between. Per germline, CDR1 MNHEY and CDR2 SMNVEV (reference sequence). The CDR3 spells CASSLLPSGTDNQPQHF. CDR3 DNA sequence: TGTGCCAGCAGTTTACTTCCCTCGGGCACCGATAATCAGCCCCAGCATTTT.

The CDR3 spells CASSLNRKYGYTF. The CDR3 DNA is TGTGCCAGCAGCTTGAATCGGAAATATGGCTACACCTTC. This sequence joins TRBV5-6 and TRBJ1-2; D ambiguous. The V gene's germline CDR1 is SGHDT and CDR2 YYEEEE. V lost 1 base, J lost 5 bases, and 9 bases lay in between. The CDR3 totals 13 residues.

This chain links TRBV2 with TRBJ1-5, with D tentatively TRBD1 (6 bases). V was clipped by 6 bases and J by 7 bases, with 16 bases between them. CDR3 size: 14 residues. Germline CDR1 SNHLY, CDR2 FYNNEI. CDR3 sequence (DNA): TGTGCCAGCAGCGAACAGGGTCAGGGACAGCCCCAGCATTTT. Translation gives CASSEQGQGQPQHF.

This clone was picked up a small number of times. The chain recombines TRBV6-5 with TRBJ2-2; 11 nucleotides match TRBD1. V shed 6 bases and J 5 bases; nucleotides not matched to a gene: 5. The CDR3 is 15 amino acids. CDR1 is MNHEY and CDR2 is SVGAGI in the germline V gene. The CDR3 DNA reads TGTGCCAGCAGCCCCGGGACAGGGGGAACCGGGGAGCTGTTTTTT. Protein sequence: CASSPGTGGTGELFF.

The chain recombines TRBV7-9 with TRBJ2-7; 8 nucleotides line up with TRBD1. The CDR3 extends over 15 amino acids. Germline loops: CDR1 SEHNR, CDR2 FQNEAQ (reference sequence). V lost 5 bases, J lost 2 bases, and 8 bases stayed unmatched. CDR3 sequence reads: CASSQNRGVAYEQYF. As DNA, the CDR3 is TGTGCCAGCAGCCAGAACAGGGGGGTCGCCTACGAGCAGTACTTC.

The chain carries TRBV5-1 and TRBJ2-2, with D perhaps matching TRBD1 or TRBD2 (6 bases each). The V and J ends lost 2 bases and 1 base respectively, with 15 bases between them. The CDR3 loop spans 17 amino acids. CDR1 and CDR2 from the germline V gene are SGHRS and YFSETQ. Here the CDR3 reads CASSFQGREVNTGELFF. The CDR3 DNA follows: TGCGCCAGCAGCTTCCAGGGGCGGGAAGTGAACACCGGGGAGCTGTTTTTT.

This chain links TRBV4-1 with TRBJ1-2; 9 nucleotides agree with TRBD1. CDR1 and CDR2 from the germline V gene are MGHRA and YSYEKL. This CDR3 spans 17 amino acids. The ends lost 0 bases at V and 0 bases at J; junction bases unmatched: 5. The CDR3 sequence: CASSQDPGQGTNYGYTF. DNA of the CDR3: TGCGCCAGCAGCCAAGACCCGGGACAGGGTACTAACTATGGCTACACCTTC.

V gene TRBV30 combines with J gene TRBJ2-7; 9 bases match TRBD1. The CDR3 has 15 residues. CDR1 and CDR2 from the germline V gene are GTSNPN and SVGIG (reference sequence). The junction had 6 bases not matched to a gene; V was cut back by 2 bases and J by 1 base. The CDR3 DNA reads TGTGCCTGGAGTCAACTCGGACAGGGGTCCTACGAGCAGTACTTC. This encodes CAWSQLGQGSYEQYF.